These T cell receptor beta chains were read from a single sample in a study of PD-1 blockade in classical Hodgkin lymphoma. TCRdb keeps only in-frame clones here, not all; method: immunoSEQ multiplex PCR. Here the sample spans approximately 35,000 clones, around nine tenths being singletons. Sequences were obtained from CD4+ T cells from blood. The receptors shown here come from a human donor with classical Hodgkin lymphoma. CDR3s include the opening cysteine and the closing phenylalanine or tryptophan. Fields, in order: V gene, D gene, J gene, clone size, CDR3 protein, CDR3 DNA. The D gene is left open where the match is weak. Clone size is stated in some rows and not others, as once, few, many or a class when expanded.

V: TRBV5-4
D: .
J: TRBJ2-7
size: .
CDR3: CASSLGYSTYEQYF
DNA: TGTGCCAGCAGCTTGGGTTACAGTACCTACGAGCAGTACTTC

V: TRBV19
D: .
J: TRBJ1-2
size: .
CDR3: CASSPRVRINYGYTF
DNA: TGTGCCAGTAGTCCCCGGGTGAGGATAAACTATGGCTACACCTTC

V: TRBV11-2
D: .
J: TRBJ2-4
size: once
CDR3: CASSPPGLGAKNIQYF
DNA: TGTGCCAGCAGCCCCCCGGGACTGGGAGCCAAAAACATTCAGTACTTC

V: TRBV5-1
D: TRBD2
J: TRBJ2-1
size: .
CDR3: CASSLLELAGHNEQFF
DNA: TGCGCCAGCAGCTTGCTTGAGCTAGCGGGACACAATGAGCAGTTCTTC

V: TRBV6-6
D: TRBD1
J: TRBJ1-4
size: .
CDR3: CASSRGQKANEKLFF
DNA: TGTGCCAGCAGCCGGGGACAGAAAGCTAATGAAAAACTGTTTTTT

V: TRBV18
D: .
J: TRBJ1-2
size: .
CDR3: CASSPDQKYGYTF
DNA: TGTGCCAGCTCACCCGACCAGAAATATGGCTACACCTTC

V: TRBV13
D: .
J: TRBJ2-3
size: .
CDR3: CASSQRAGGPSTDTQYF
DNA: TGTGCCAGCAGCCAAAGGGCTGGAGGGCCTAGCACAGATACGCAGTATTTT

V: TRBV5-4
D: TRBD2
J: TRBJ2-5
size: .
CDR3: CASSPNRAGAGGTQYF
DNA: TGTGCCAGCAGCCCCAACCGAGCTGGCGCGGGGGGGACCCAGTACTTC

V: TRBV10-3
D: TRBD1
J: TRBJ2-7
size: .
CDR3: CAIAGTGLSYEQYF
DNA: TGTGCCATTGCCGGGACAGGGCTTTCCTACGAGCAGTACTTC

V: TRBV27
D: .
J: TRBJ1-4
size: .
CDR3: CASSLSSGDVEKLFF
DNA: TGTGCCAGCAGTTTATCCTCCGGGGACGTCGAAAAACTGTTTTTT

V: TRBV28
D: TRBD1
J: TRBJ2-2
size: .
CDR3: CASSDPGTGAGELFF
DNA: TGTGCCAGCAGTGACCCCGGGACAGGGGCCGGGGAGCTGTTTTTT

V: TRBV5-4
D: TRBD2
J: TRBJ2-5
size: .
CDR3: CASSRSGGGQETQYF
DNA: TGTGCCAGCAGTCGGAGCGGGGGGGGCCAAGAGACCCAGTACTTC

V: TRBV5-1
D: .
J: TRBJ2-3
size: .
CDR3: CASSLRESTDTQYF
DNA: TGCGCCAGCAGCTTGCGGGAGAGCACAGATACGCAGTATTTT

V: TRBV6-5
D: .
J: TRBJ1-2
size: .
CDR3: CASSHPTYGYTF
DNA: TGTGCCAGCAGCCACCCTACGTATGGCTACACCTTC

V: TRBV6-1
D: TRBD1
J: TRBJ2-3
size: .
CDR3: CASRGQGAGTDTQYF
DNA: TGTGCCAGCAGAGGACAGGGGGCTGGCACAGATACGCAGTATTTT

V: TRBV2
D: .
J: TRBJ1-2
size: .
CDR3: CASSLTAALLGAYGYTF
DNA: TGTGCCAGCAGCCTTACGGCCGCCCTCCTTGGTGCCTATGGCTACACCTTC

V: TRBV9
D: TRBD1
J: TRBJ2-2
size: .
CDR3: CASSPDRGIDTGELFF
DNA: TGTGCCAGCAGCCCGGACAGGGGCATTGACACCGGGGAGCTGTTTTTT

V: TRBV7-2
D: .
J: TRBJ2-1
size: .
CDR3: CASSLVGSGRYNEQFF
DNA: TGTGCCAGCAGCTTAGTAGGGTCCGGACGTTACAATGAGCAGTTCTTC

V: TRBV7-2
D: TRBD2
J: TRBJ2-1
size: .
CDR3: CASKGQAGLAGDNEQFF
DNA: TGTGCCAGCAAAGGACAGGCCGGACTAGCGGGAGACAATGAGCAGTTCTTC

V: TRBV2
D: TRBD2
J: TRBJ2-1
size: few
CDR3: CASSEGLAGYNEQFF
DNA: TGTGCCAGCAGTGAGGGTCTAGCGGGATACAATGAGCAGTTCTTC

V: TRBV7-2
D: .
J: TRBJ2-5
size: once
CDR3: CASSLDWGDGQETQYF
DNA: TGTGCCAGCAGCTTAGATTGGGGGGACGGGCAAGAGACCCAGTACTTC

V: TRBV19
D: .
J: TRBJ1-1
size: .
CDR3: CASSGESSGNTEAFF
DNA: TGTGCCAGTAGTGGAGAGTCGTCGGGGAACACTGAAGCTTTCTTT

V: TRBV6-5
D: .
J: TRBJ1-2
size: .
CDR3: CASSSQGTYGYTF
DNA: TGTGCCAGCAGCTCACAGGGAACTTATGGCTACACCTTC

V: TRBV21-1
D: .
J: TRBJ1-5
size: .
CDR3: CASSKEALKRGQPQHF
DNA: TGTGCCAGCAGCAAAGAGGCGTTGAAAAGAGGCCAGCCCCAGCATTTT

V: TRBV18
D: TRBD2
J: TRBJ2-7
size: .
CDR3: CASSAGLAGESLGEQYF
DNA: TGTGCCAGCTCAGCGGGACTAGCGGGGGAGTCCTTGGGCGAGCAGTACTTC

V: TRBV11-2
D: .
J: TRBJ2-3
size: .
CDR3: CASSFWRVTDTQYF
DNA: TGTGCCAGCAGCTTTTGGAGGGTCACAGATACGCAGTATTTT

V: TRBV5-8
D: TRBD1
J: TRBJ2-1
size: .
CDR3: CASSFGTAYNEQFF
DNA: TGTGCCAGCAGCTTTGGGACAGCTTACAATGAGCAGTTCTTC

V: TRBV18
D: .
J: TRBJ2-1
size: .
CDR3: CASSPTPGLPYNEQFF
DNA: TGTGCCAGCTCACCTACACCGGGACTTCCTTACAATGAGCAGTTCTTC

V: TRBV5-1
D: TRBD2
J: TRBJ2-1
size: .
CDR3: CASTRLAGELEQFF
DNA: TGCGCCAGCACCCGGTTAGCGGGAGAGCTTGAGCAGTTCTTC

V: TRBV28
D: .
J: TRBJ2-7
size: .
CDR3: CASSLHRDNYEQYF
DNA: TGTGCCAGCAGTTTACATCGGGACAACTACGAGCAGTACTTC

V: TRBV7-2
D: TRBD2
J: TRBJ2-3
size: .
CDR3: CASQRGGRSTDTQYF
DNA: TGTGCCAGCCAACGTGGCGGGAGGAGCACAGATACGCAGTATTTT

V: TRBV6-5
D: .
J: TRBJ1-2
size: .
CDR3: CASRGGAGPIYGYTF
DNA: TGTGCCAGCAGGGGTGGGGCAGGCCCCATCTATGGCTACACCTTC

V: TRBV6-4
D: TRBD2
J: TRBJ2-7
size: .
CDR3: CASSDPHLAGEKGDEQYF
DNA: TGTGCCAGCAGTGACCCCCATCTAGCGGGAGAGAAAGGCGACGAGCAGTACTTC

V: TRBV6-6
D: .
J: TRBJ2-7
size: .
CDR3: CASSYGEATEQYF
DNA: TGTGCCAGCAGTTACGGGGAAGCGACCGAGCAGTACTTC

V: TRBV27
D: .
J: TRBJ1-5
size: .
CDR3: CASSRDIYSNQPQHF
DNA: TGTGCCAGCAGTAGGGACATATATAGCAATCAGCCCCAGCATTTT

V: TRBV5-1
D: TRBD2
J: TRBJ2-3
size: .
CDR3: CASTIAGGRDTQYF
DNA: TGCGCCAGCACCATAGCGGGGGGGCGAGATACGCAGTATTTT

V: TRBV28
D: TRBD1
J: TRBJ1-4
size: .
CDR3: CASRGRGQEKLFF
DNA: TGTGCCAGCAGAGGGAGGGGGCAGGAAAAACTGTTTTTT

V: TRBV6-1
D: .
J: TRBJ2-3
size: .
CDR3: CASSEPGGTDTQYF
DNA: TGTGCCAGCAGTGAGCCGGGGGGCACAGATACGCAGTATTTT

V: TRBV5-1
D: .
J: TRBJ1-2
size: .
CDR3: CASSETGRGYTF
DNA: TGCGCCAGCAGCGAGACGGGACGCGGCTACACCTTC

V: TRBV7-3
D: TRBD1
J: TRBJ1-2
size: few
CDR3: CASSLSGQGGYGYTF
DNA: TGTGCCAGCAGCTTATCCGGACAGGGGGGCTATGGCTACACCTTC

V: TRBV7-2
D: .
J: TRBJ1-1
size: .
CDR3: CASSFMGLHTEAFF
DNA: TGTGCCAGCAGCTTCATGGGGCTCCACACTGAAGCTTTCTTT

V: TRBV7-9
D: TRBD2
J: TRBJ2-5
size: .
CDR3: CASSLGSGQYQETQYF
DNA: TGTGCCAGCAGCTTAGGTAGCGGGCAGTACCAAGAGACCCAGTACTTC

V: TRBV7-9
D: .
J: TRBJ1-1
size: .
CDR3: CASSPTTEAFF
DNA: TGTGCCAGCAGCCCGACAACTGAAGCTTTCTTT

V: TRBV7-9
D: TRBD2
J: TRBJ2-3
size: .
CDR3: CASSRLAGGFDTQYF
DNA: TGTGCCAGCAGCAGACTAGCGGGGGGGTTCGATACGCAGTATTTT

V: TRBV11-3
D: .
J: TRBJ2-2
size: .
CDR3: CASSRSGSGELFF
DNA: TGTGCCAGCAGCAGAAGTGGGTCCGGGGAGCTGTTTTTT